The 11 T cell receptor beta chains listed next were all sequenced from one sample in a study of graft-versus-host responses after intestinal transplantation. For these TCRs, the target antigens are not known. Data came from immunoSEQ multiplex PCR; TCRdb stores just in-frame clones and leaves some out. The profile shows about 120,000 clones, approximately 93% of them singletons. The sample consisted of unstimulated CD8+ T cells sorted from spleen or lymph node cells, taken before transplant. The source of these receptors is a human donor who was the organ donor for an intestinal transplant.

V and J are TRBV6-6 and TRBJ1-4; perhaps TRBD1 as D (6 bases). CDR3 length: 14 amino acids. The germline V gene has CDR1 MNHNY and CDR2 SVGAGI (reference sequence). The V end lost 1 base, the J end lost 11 bases, and 14 bases lay between the germline ends. The CDR3 sequence: CASSYYGAGEKLFF. The CDR3 bases are TGTGCCAGCAGTTACTACGGCGCAGGGGAGAAACTGTTTTTT.

J is TRBJ2-1 and V is TRBV19, with TRBD2 matching 7 bases. The CDR3 totals 14 residues. Trimming at V came to 3 bases and at J to 5 bases, leaving 4 bases not matched to a gene. The germline CDR1 and CDR2 sequences are LNHDA and SQIVND (reference sequence). The CDR3 sequence: CASSIGTTDNEQFF. The DNA for the CDR3 is TGTGCCAGTAGTATCGGGACTACAGACAATGAGCAGTTCTTC.

The chain links TRBV7-9 to TRBJ2-7; D ambiguous. This CDR3 has 12 residues. The ends were cut back, 4 bases at V and 7 bases at J, with 11 bases in the middle. Germline-derived CDR1 and CDR2 are SEHNR and FQNEAQ (reference sequence). In nucleotides, the CDR3 is TGTGCCAGCAGCTACCTGACCCCTGAGCAGTACTTC. Translating it yields CASSYLTPEQYF.

V usage is TRBV7-3 and J usage is TRBJ2-1, with D perhaps matching TRBD1 or TRBD2 (6 bases each). CDR3 length: 16 amino acids. Germline lookup yields CDR1 SGHTA and CDR2 FQGTGA. V was cut by 5 bases and J by 5 bases, with 19 bases left in between. CDR3 coding DNA: TGTGCCAGCAGCCTTAGGGGGGACGGGCCCCACAATGAGCAGTTCTTC. Its translation is CASSLRGDGPHNEQFF.

This rearrangement joins TRBV27 to TRBJ1-5; weak D call: TRBD1 (5 bases). The CDR3 runs 14 residues. CDR1 is MNHEY, CDR2 SMNVEV, per germline (reference sequence). V shed 6 bases and J shed 3 bases, with 12 bases lying between them. CDR3 protein: CASSNRGANQPQHF. CDR3 DNA sequence: TGTGCCAGCAGCAACAGAGGGGCCAATCAGCCCCAGCATTTT.

The rearrangement uses TRBV9 and TRBJ1-3; no clear D gene. Trimming removed 0 bases at V and 2 bases at J, with 9 bases between. This CDR3 has 15 amino acids. Germline assignment: CDR1 SGDLS and CDR2 YYNGEE. The CDR3 DNA sequence: TGTGCCAGCAGCGTAGGAGTGGCCCCTGGAAACACCATATATTTT. Translating it yields CASSVGVAPGNTIYF. The full variable domain, rest sourced from reference TRBV9 and TRBJ1-3, is DSGVTQTPKHLITATGQRVTLRCSPRSGDLSVYWYQQSLDQGLQFLIQYYNGEERAKGNILERFSAQQFPDLHSELNLSSLELGDSALYFCASSVGVAPGNTIYFGEGSWLTVV.

The chain couples TRBV5-6 to TRBJ2-7; possible D gene TRBD1, 5 bases. The CDR3 length is 14 residues. Trimming took off 0 bases at V and 1 base at J, with 8 bases between the two ends. Germline-derived CDR1 and CDR2 are SGHDT and YYEEEE. In nucleotides, the CDR3 is TGTGCCAGCAGCTTGGAAGCAGGGTCCTACGAGCAGTACTTC. It translates to CASSLEAGSYEQYF. Variable domain in full (rest from reference TRBV5-6 and TRBJ2-7): DAGVTQSPTHLIKTRGQQVTLRCSPKSGHDTVSWYQQALGQGPQFIFQYYEEEERQRGNFPDRFSGHQFPNYSSELNVNALLLGDSALYLCASSLEAGSYEQYFGPGTRLTVT.

This rearrangement joins TRBV27 to TRBJ2-1, with D possibly being TRBD1 or TRBD2 (5 bases each). Per germline, CDR1 MNHEY and CDR2 SMNVEV (reference sequence). V lost 2 bases to trimming and J lost 2 bases, with 10 bases between them. This CDR3 is 15 amino acids long. CDR3 protein: CASSLGGTAYNEQFF. The CDR3 DNA sequence: TGTGCCAGCAGTTTAGGGGGAACGGCCTACAATGAGCAGTTCTTC.

V gene TRBV25-1 combines with J gene TRBJ2-5; no definite D call. V was clipped by 9 bases and J by 4 bases, with 15 bases between them. Germline V CDR1 and CDR2: MGHDK, SYGVNS. This CDR3 has 13 amino acids. CDR3: CASSVLHRETQYF. The CDR3 DNA reads as TGTGCCAGTTCGGTACTACATAGAGAGACCCAGTACTTC.

The chain links TRBV4-2 to TRBJ1-2; D not resolved. This CDR3 has 13 residues. Germline assignment: CDR1 LGHNA and CDR2 YNFKEQ. V dropped 1 base and J dropped 7 bases, with 10 bases sitting between them. The CDR3 loop reads CASSQGWGGGYTF. CDR3 in DNA: TGTGCCAGCAGCCAAGGGTGGGGAGGTGGCTACACCTTC.

The chain combines TRBV28 with TRBJ1-2, with a tentative D call TRBD1 (6 bases). The CDR3 extends over 19 amino acids. Trimming left V 6 bases short and J 3 bases short, with 29 bases between. Germline lookup yields CDR1 MDHEN and CDR2 SYDVKM. The CDR3 nucleotides read TGTGCCAGCAGCCGACCTCTCAGGTTGGGGGACACCCTCCACTATGGCTACACCTTC. Encoded protein: CASSRPLRLGDTLHYGYTF.